One T cell receptor beta chain is described in this entry. The source of the sample is a study of blood T cell repertoires in COVID-19. Study context: Both acute and convalescent COVID-19 samples were obtained from the United States, Italy and Spain.

Clones were sequenced by immunoSEQ multiplex PCR, and TCRdb holds only the in-frame ones, with some missing. Among roughly 230,000 clones listed, roughly 85% were seen once. A case of COVID-19 had been met by exposed participants within 2 weeks before study entry. The CDR3 extends over 17 amino acids. Germline-derived CDR1 and CDR2 are SGHNT and YYREEE (reference sequence). Unmatched junction bases numbered 12, after V lost 2 bases and J lost 3 bases. This sequence originates from a woman aged 45-59 years who had been exposed to COVID-19. What was sequenced was PBMCs or T cells enriched from blood (not recorded which). The chain uses TRBV5-4 and TRBJ1-2; 8 nucleotides match TRBD1. The CDR3 sequence: CASSFPMPGQGDYGYTF. The CDR3, as DNA: TGTGCCAGCAGCTTCCCAATGCCTGGACAGGGTGACTATGGCTACACCTTC. Supplemented by reference TRBV5-4 and TRBJ1-2, the full variable domain reads ETGVTQSPTHLIKTRGQQVTLRCSSQSGHNTVSWYQQALGQGPQFIFQYYREEENGRGNFPPRFSGLQFPNYSSELNVNALELDDSALYLCASSFPMPGQGDYGYTFGSGTRLTVV.